These 9 T cell receptor beta chains originate from one sample sequenced in a study of blood T cell repertoires in COVID-19. TCRdb's table, derived via immunoSEQ multiplex PCR, lists solely in-frame clones and lacks some. Among about 250,000 clones listed, about 83% were seen once. Input material: peripheral blood. The receptors were sampled from a woman of 80 years or more with COVID-19, enrolled during active disease.

The CDR3 nucleotides read TGTGCCAGCAGCCAAACCAACAGCCAAGGCTACACCTTC. It specifies CASSQTNSQGYTF. The chain is built from TRBV3-1 (or the pseudogene TRBV3-2) and TRBJ1-2; D is unresolved. Germline CDR1 and CDR2: LGHDT and YNNKEL (reference sequence). V gave up 2 bases and J gave up 8 bases, with 12 bases separating them. This CDR3 is built from 13 residues.

The V and J genes are TRBV5-8 and TRBJ1-2, with TRBD1 identical over 10 bases. This CDR3 is built from 19 residues. The V and J ends lost 4 bases and 2 bases, in that order; junction bases with no gene match: 17. CDR1 and CDR2 from the germline V gene are SGHTS and YDEGEE. CDR3 DNA: TGTGCCAGCAGCCGGAGGACAGGGGGATTTAGATCAGAGAACTATGGCTACACCTTC. It encodes CASSRRTGGFRSENYGYTF.

The chain recombines TRBV3-1 (or the pseudogene TRBV3-2) with TRBJ2-1; TRBD1 agrees at 9 bases. V lost 5 bases to trimming and J lost 4 bases; unmatched junction nucleotides: 6. The CDR3 consists of 15 residues. Germline lookup yields CDR1 LGHDT and CDR2 YNNKEL (reference sequence). Here the CDR3 reads CASSRTGQGYNEQFF. The CDR3 DNA reads TGTGCCAGCAGCAGAACGGGACAGGGTTACAATGAGCAGTTCTTC.

Here the CDR3 DNA reads TGTGCCAGCAGCTTTGACAGGGGGCTTCCTGGCTACACCTTC. Protein sequence: CASSFDRGLPGYTF. This sequence joins TRBV11-2 and TRBJ1-2; 10 positions agree with TRBD1. CDR1 and CDR2 (germline): SGHAT, FQNNGV. There are 14 residues in the CDR3. V gave up 3 bases and J gave up 7 bases; unmatched junction bases: 5. The full variable domain, with the rest looked up from reference TRBV11-2 and TRBJ1-2, is EAGVAQSPRYKIIEKRQSVAFWCNPISGHATLYWYQQILGQGPKLLIQFQNNGVVDDSQLPKDRFSAERLKGVDSTLKIQPAKLEDSAVYLCASSFDRGLPGYTFGSGTRLTVV.

The genes are TRBV21-1 and TRBJ1-6; the tabulated D call, TRBD1, remains unverified against the DNA. TRBV21-1 is shown as a pseudogene. The CDR3 totals 17 residues. This CDR3 reads CASTTGTVCSYNSPLHF. The CDR3 nucleotides are TGTGCCAGCACTACCGGGACAGTCTGTTCCTATAATTCACCCCTCCACTTT.

V usage is TRBV7-2 and J usage is TRBJ1-3; the match to TRBD1 covers 7 bases. The CDR3 is made up of 16 amino acids. Looked up from germline, CDR1 is SGHTA and CDR2 is FQGNSA. V lost 2 bases, J lost 3 bases, and 7 bases stayed unmatched. The CDR3 nucleotides are TGTGCCAGCAGCTTATCACCGACAGGGCTTGGAAACACCATATATTTT. The encoded protein is CASSLSPTGLGNTIYF.

This clone was detected once. The chain uses TRBV5-1 and TRBJ2-3, with D possibly TRBD2 on 6 matching bases. Germline CDR1 SGHRS, CDR2 YFSETQ. CDR3 length: 16 amino acids. V gave up 0 bases and J gave up 0 bases, with 11 bases separating them. In DNA, the CDR3 is TGCGCCAGCAGCTTGGCCCGGGGGTCTAGCACAGATACGCAGTATTTT. Protein: CASSLARGSSTDTQYF.

The chain recombines TRBV5-1 with TRBJ1-2; weak D call: TRBD1 (5 bases). V lost 6 bases and J lost 3, with 12 bases in between. Germline V gene sequence: CDR1 SGHRS, CDR2 YFSETQ. The CDR3 runs 13 residues. The CDR3: CASTLGGDYGYTF. In nucleotides, the CDR3 is TGCGCCAGCACCCTGGGGGGGGACTATGGCTACACCTTC.

A remark on this clone: The sample contains more than one DNA sequence encoding this CDR3. The chain has TRBV28 and TRBJ1-1; maybe TRBD1 (6 bases). This CDR3 contains 13 residues. Trimming cost V 8 bases and J 0 bases, with 10 bases left between them. Germline assignment: CDR1 MDHEN and CDR2 SYDVKM. CDR3: CASLDRLNTEAFF. The CDR3 DNA sequence: TGTGCCAGCTTAGACAGGCTGAACACTGAAGCTTTCTTT.